These 2 T cell receptor beta chains were all obtained from the same sample, sequenced in a study of T cell responses to AZD1222 COVID-19 vaccine. This table comes from immunoSEQ multiplex PCR, and its TCRdb copy is limited to in-frame clones, with some not included. The sample holds around 110,000 clones, roughly 87% seen once. Sequenced here: peripheral blood, sampled on day 0 of AZD1222 vaccination. The receptors shown here come from an adult in good health.

The chain uses TRBV6-5 and TRBJ1-4; no clear D. Trimming took off 4 bases at V and 5 bases at J, with 11 bases between the two ends. The CDR3 is 14 residues long. The V gene's germline CDR1 is MNHEY and CDR2 SVGAGI. The CDR3 protein is CASSSKGGNEKLFF. In DNA, the CDR3 is TGTGCCAGCAGTTCGAAAGGAGGGAATGAAAAACTGTTTTTT.

This clone appeared once. The sample contains more than one DNA sequence encoding this CDR3. The chain employs TRBV27 and TRBJ1-1; no definite D call. The CDR3 spans 13 residues. Germline V lookup: CDR1 MNHEY, CDR2 SMNVEV (reference sequence). V lost 0 bases and J 1 base, leaving 3 bases between the germline ends. The CDR3 nucleotides are TGTGCCAGCAGTTTATCGAGGAACACTGAAGCTTTCTTT. It specifies CASSLSRNTEAFF.